In its sample, the clone carrying this T cell receptor (beta chain) was seen a few times. The antigen is undetermined. The read comes to an end 3 residues before the CDR3 does, leaving the germline J gene to fill in the end. The data stem from a study of T cell clonality in common variable immunodeficiency. Sequencing was performed with immunoSEQ multiplex PCR; in TCRdb, only in-frame clones are kept and a portion is missing. Altogether about 32,000 clones were found in the sample, and no singletons occur. CDR3 size: 15 residues. Unmatched junction bases numbered 5, after V lost 1 base and J lost 4 bases. The germline V gene has CDR1 GTSNPN and CDR2 SVGIG (reference sequence). General study results and limits: Reportedly, TCR beta sequences from common variable immunodeficiency showed fewer deletions and N-nucleotide insertions. The cause of increased CVID clonality remains unclear without subpopulation sequencing.

The specimen sequenced was peripheral blood mononuclear cells. The rearrangement joins TRBV30 to TRBJ1-1; TRBD1 aligns across 11 bases. This clonotype originated in a human donor with common variable immunodeficiency. The sequenced CDR3 bases are TGTGCCTGGAGTGATCGGACAGGGGGCAGCACTGAA. Its protein is CAWSDRTGGSTE. The whole CDR3 is CAWSDRTGGSTEAFF.